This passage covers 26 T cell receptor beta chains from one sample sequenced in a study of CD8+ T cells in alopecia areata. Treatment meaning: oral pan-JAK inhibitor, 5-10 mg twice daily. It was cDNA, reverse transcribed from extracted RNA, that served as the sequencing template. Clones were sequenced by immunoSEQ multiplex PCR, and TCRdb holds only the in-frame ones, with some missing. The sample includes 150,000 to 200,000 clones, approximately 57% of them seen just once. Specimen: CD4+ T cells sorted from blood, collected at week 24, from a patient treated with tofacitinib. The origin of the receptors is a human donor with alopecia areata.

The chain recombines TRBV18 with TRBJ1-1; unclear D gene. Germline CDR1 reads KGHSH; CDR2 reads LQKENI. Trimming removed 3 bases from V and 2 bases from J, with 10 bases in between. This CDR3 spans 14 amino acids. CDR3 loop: CASSPIQTNTEAFF. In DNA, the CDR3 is TGTGCCAGCTCACCGATACAGACTAACACTGAAGCTTTCTTT.

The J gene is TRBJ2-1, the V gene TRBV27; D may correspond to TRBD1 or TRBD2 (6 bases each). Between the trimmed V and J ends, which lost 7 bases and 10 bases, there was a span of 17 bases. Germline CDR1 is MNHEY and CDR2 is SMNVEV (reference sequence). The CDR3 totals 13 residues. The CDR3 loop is CASTLRGPGEQFF. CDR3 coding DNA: TGTGCCAGCACCCTCCGGGGGCCTGGCGAGCAGTTCTTC.

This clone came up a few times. The CDR3 DNA reads TGTGCCAGCAGTGAATCAGGGTTTGGACAGCCCCAGCATTTT. Protein product: CASSESGFGQPQHF. V gene TRBV6-5 combines with J gene TRBJ1-5; a possible D gene is TRBD1 (5 bases). V lost 5 bases to trimming and J lost 7 bases, with 15 bases between them. In germline, CDR1 is MNHEY, CDR2 SVGAGI. The CDR3 totals 14 residues.

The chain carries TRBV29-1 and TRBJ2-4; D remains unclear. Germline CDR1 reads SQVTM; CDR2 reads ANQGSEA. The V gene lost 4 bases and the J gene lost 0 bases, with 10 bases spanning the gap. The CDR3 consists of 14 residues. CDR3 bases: TGCAGCGTTGTTGTCAGTCTAGCCAAAAACATTCAGTACTTC. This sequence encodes CSVVVSLAKNIQYF.

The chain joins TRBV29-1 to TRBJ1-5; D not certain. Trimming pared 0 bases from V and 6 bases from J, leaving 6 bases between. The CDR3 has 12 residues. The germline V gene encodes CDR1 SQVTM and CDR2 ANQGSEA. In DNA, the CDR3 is TGCAGCGTTGAAGATCCGGGTCAGCCCCAGCATTTT. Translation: CSVEDPGQPQHF.

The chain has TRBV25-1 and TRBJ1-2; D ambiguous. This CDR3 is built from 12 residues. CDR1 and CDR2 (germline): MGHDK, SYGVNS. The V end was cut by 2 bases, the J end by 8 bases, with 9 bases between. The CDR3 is CASSEVGEGYTF. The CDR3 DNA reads TGTGCCAGCAGTGAAGTTGGGGAGGGCTACACCTTC.

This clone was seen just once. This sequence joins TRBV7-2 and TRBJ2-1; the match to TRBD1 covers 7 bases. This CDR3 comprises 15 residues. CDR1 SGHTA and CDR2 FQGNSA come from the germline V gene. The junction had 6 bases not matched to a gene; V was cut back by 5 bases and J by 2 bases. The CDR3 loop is CASSQTGQPYNEQFF. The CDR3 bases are TGTGCCAGCAGCCAAACGGGACAGCCCTACAATGAGCAGTTCTTC.

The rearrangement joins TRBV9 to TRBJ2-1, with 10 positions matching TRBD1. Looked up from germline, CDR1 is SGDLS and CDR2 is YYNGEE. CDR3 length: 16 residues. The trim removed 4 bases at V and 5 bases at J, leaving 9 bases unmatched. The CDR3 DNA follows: TGTGCCAGCAGCACCGGGACAGGGGCGATCAACAATGAGCAGTTCTTC. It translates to CASSTGTGAINNEQFF.

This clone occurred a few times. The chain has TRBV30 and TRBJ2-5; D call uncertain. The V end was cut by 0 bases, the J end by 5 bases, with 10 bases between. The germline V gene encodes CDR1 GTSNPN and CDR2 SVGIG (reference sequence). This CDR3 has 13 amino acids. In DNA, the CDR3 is TGTGCCTGGAGTGTACTGGTTGGGGAGACCCAGTACTTC. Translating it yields CAWSVLVGETQYF.

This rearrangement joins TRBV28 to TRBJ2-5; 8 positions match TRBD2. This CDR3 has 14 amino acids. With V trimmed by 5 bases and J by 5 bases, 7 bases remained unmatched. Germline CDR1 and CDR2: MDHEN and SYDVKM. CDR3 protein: CASSPGGAGETQYF. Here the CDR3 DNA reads TGTGCCAGCAGTCCCGGGGGGGCCGGGGAGACCCAGTACTTC.

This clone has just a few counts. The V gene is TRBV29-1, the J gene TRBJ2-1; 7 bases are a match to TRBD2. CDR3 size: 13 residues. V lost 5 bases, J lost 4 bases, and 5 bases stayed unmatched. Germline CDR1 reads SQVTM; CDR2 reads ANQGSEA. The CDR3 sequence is CSVLPGGYNEQFF. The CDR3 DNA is TGCAGCGTTCTACCGGGGGGATACAATGAGCAGTTCTTC.

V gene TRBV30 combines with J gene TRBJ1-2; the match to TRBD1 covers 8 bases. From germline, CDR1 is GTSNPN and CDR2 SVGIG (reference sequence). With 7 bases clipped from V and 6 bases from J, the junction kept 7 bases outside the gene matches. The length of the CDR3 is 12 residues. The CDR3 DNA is TGTGCCTTTTCACAGGGGGGAGATGGCTACACCTTC. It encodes CAFSQGGDGYTF.

The CDR3 protein is CSVSRGRGANIKEQYF. The CDR3 DNA sequence: TGCAGCGTTTCCCGCGGTAGGGGGGCGAATATTAAAGAGCAGTACTTC. The V gene is TRBV29-1, the J gene TRBJ2-7; D possibly matches TRBD1 or TRBD2 (6 bases each). CDR3 length: 16 amino acids. The V and J ends lost 5 bases and 7 bases respectively, with 27 bases between them. CDR1 is SQVTM and CDR2 is ANQGSEA in the germline V gene.

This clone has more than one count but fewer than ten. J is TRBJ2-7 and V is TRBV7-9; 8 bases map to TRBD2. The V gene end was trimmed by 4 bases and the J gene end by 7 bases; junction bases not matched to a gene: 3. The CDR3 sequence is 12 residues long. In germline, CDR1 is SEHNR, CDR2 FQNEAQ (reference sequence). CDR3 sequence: CASSSQRGEQYF. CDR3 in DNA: TGTGCCAGCAGCTCCCAGCGGGGGGAGCAGTACTTC.

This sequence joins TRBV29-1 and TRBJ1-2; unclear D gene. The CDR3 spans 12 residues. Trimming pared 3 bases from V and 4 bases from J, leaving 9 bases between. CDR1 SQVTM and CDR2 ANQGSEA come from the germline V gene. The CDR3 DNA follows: TGCAGCGTTGATCCCGACACCTATGGCTACACCTTC. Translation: CSVDPDTYGYTF.

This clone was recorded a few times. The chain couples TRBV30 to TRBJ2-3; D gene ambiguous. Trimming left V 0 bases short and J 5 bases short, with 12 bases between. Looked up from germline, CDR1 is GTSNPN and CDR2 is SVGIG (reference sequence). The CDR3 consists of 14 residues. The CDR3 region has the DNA TGTGCCTGGAGTGTACTCGTCTGGAAAGATACGCAGTATTTT. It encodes CAWSVLVWKDTQYF.

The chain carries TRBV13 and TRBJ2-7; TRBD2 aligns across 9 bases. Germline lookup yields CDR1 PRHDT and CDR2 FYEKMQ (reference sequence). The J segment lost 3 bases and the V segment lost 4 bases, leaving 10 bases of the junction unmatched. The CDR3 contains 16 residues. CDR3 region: CASSSIPTSGSYEQYF. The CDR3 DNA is TGTGCCAGCAGCTCCATCCCGACTAGCGGAAGCTACGAGCAGTACTTC. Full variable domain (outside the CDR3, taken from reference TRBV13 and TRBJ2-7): AAGVIQSPRHLIKEKRETATLKCYPIPRHDTVYWYQQGPGQDPQFLISFYEKMQSDKGSIPDRFSAQQFSDYHSELNMSSLELGDSALYFCASSSIPTSGSYEQYFGPGTRLTVT.

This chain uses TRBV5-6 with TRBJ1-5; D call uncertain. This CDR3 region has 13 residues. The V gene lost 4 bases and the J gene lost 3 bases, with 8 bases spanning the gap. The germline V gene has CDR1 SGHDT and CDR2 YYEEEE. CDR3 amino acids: CASSEGYNQPQHF. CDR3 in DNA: TGTGCCAGCAGCGAAGGATACAATCAGCCCCAGCATTTT.

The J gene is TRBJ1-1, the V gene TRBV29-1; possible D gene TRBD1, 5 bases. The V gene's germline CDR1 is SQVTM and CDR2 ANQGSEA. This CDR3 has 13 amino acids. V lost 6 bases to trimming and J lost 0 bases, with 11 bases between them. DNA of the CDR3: TGCAGCGTAAACCGACAGATGAACACTGAAGCTTTCTTT. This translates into CSVNRQMNTEAFF.

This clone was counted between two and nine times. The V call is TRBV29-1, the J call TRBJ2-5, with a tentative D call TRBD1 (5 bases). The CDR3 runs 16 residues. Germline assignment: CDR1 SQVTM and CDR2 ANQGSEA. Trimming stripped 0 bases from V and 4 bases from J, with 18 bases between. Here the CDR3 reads CSVEDLQGRVGETQYF. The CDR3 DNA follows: TGCAGCGTTGAAGATCTTCAGGGTAGGGTAGGAGAGACCCAGTACTTC. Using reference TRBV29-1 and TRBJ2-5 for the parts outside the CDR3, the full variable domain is SAVISQKPSRDICQRGTSLTIQCQVDSQVTMMFWYRQQPGQSLTLIATANQGSEATYESGFVIDKFPISRPNLTFSTLTVSNMSPEDSSIYLCSVEDLQGRVGETQYFGPGTRLLVL.

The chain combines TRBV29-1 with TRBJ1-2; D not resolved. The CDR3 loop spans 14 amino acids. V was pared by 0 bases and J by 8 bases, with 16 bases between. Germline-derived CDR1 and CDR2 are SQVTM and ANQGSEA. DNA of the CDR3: TGCAGCGTTGAAGAACCCGGCATACCGGGGGGCTACACCTTC. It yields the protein CSVEEPGIPGGYTF.

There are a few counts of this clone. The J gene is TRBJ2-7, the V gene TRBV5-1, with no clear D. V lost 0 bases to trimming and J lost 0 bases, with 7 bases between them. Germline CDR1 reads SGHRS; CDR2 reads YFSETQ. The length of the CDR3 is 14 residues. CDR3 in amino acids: CASSLAEDSYEQYF. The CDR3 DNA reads TGCGCCAGCAGCTTGGCCGAGGACTCCTACGAGCAGTACTTC. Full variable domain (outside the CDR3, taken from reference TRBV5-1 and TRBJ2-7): KAGVTQTPRYLIKTRGQQVTLSCSPISGHRSVSWYQQTPGQGLQFLFEYFSETQRNKGNFPGRFSGRQFSNSRSEMNVSTLELGDSALYLCASSLAEDSYEQYFGPGTRLTVT.

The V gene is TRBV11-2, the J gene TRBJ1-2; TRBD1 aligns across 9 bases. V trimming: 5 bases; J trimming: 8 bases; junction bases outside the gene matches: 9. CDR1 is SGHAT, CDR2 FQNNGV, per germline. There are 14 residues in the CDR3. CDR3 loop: CASSQTDRGVGYTF. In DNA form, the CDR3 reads TGTGCCAGCAGCCAGACGGACAGGGGAGTGGGCTACACCTTC.

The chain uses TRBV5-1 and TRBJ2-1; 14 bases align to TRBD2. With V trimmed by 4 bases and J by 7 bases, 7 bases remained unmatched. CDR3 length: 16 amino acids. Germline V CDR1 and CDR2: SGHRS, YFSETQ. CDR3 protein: CASSPTSGGALNEQFF. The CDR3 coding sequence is TGCGCCAGCAGCCCGACTAGCGGGGGGGCTTTGAATGAGCAGTTCTTC.

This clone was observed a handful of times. The CDR3 region is CACNKDRGNYGYTF. The CDR3 DNA follows: TGTGCCTGTAATAAAGACAGGGGGAACTATGGCTACACCTTC. V gene TRBV30 combines with J gene TRBJ1-2; 9 bases fit TRBD1. The CDR3 sequence is 14 residues long. Germline lookup yields CDR1 GTSNPN and CDR2 SVGIG (reference sequence). J was trimmed by 2 bases and V by 6 bases; bases with no gene match: 7.

CDR3 nucleotides: TGCAGCGTAACCTCAGGGGGCACTGAAGCTTTCTTT. This sequence encodes CSVTSGGTEAFF. The chain joins TRBV29-1 to TRBJ1-1; 7 bases agree with TRBD1. Germline CDR1 is SQVTM and CDR2 is ANQGSEA. Trimming cost V 6 bases and J 4 bases; bases outside gene matches: 5. The CDR3 consists of 12 residues.